This T cell receptor beta chain was captured by sequencing in a study of T cell responses to AZD1222 COVID-19 vaccine. Study-level background: Investigators merged groups given second doses at roughly 4 or roughly 12 weeks.

Profiled with immunoSEQ multiplex PCR; TCRdb holds only in-frame clones, not every one. The top ten clones hold approximately 0.5% of a sample with some 180,000 clones, about 90% of them seen once. CDR3 length equals 13 residues. Germline V gene sequence: CDR1 MDHEN, CDR2 SYDVKM. The junction had 15 bases not matched to a gene; V was cut back by 7 bases and J by 14 bases. Here the sequenced sample was peripheral blood, taken on day 0 of AZD1222 vaccination. The chain carries TRBV28 and TRBJ1-1; TRBD1 aligns across 8 bases. This TCR was sampled from an adult in good health. Here the CDR3 DNA reads TGTGCCAGCACCCAACTAAAGGGTGACAGGGGCTTCTTT. This sequence encodes CASTQLKGDRGFF.